The present entry profiles one T cell receptor beta chain with its context. The antigen is not known. PBMCs served as the source from which CD4+ and CD8+ T cells were sorted. Germline CDR1 and CDR2: SGHDN and FVKESK. CDR3 length: 14 residues. V was cut by 1 base and J by 10 bases, with 13 bases left in between. cDNA prepared by RNA extraction and subsequent reverse transcription served as the template for sequencing. Repertoires were generated with immunoSEQ multiplex PCR, while TCRdb's copy carries only in-frame clones and drops some. The sample has under 40,000 clones, 55% seen once; the top ten hold around 43%. The data are from a study of CD8+ T cells in alopecia areata. General observations from the study: Scalp sequencing captures resident alphabeta T cells of normal skin too. Alopecia totalis/universalis scalp especially showed more expanded CD8+ clones than normal scalp. Clarity of TCR sharing across patients fell short of that in mice, possibly HLA-related.

The sequencing sample was made of NKG2D-high CD8+ T cells sorted from blood. V is TRBV14 and J is TRBJ1-4; D call uncertain. The TCR originated in a human donor with alopecia areata. CDR3 DNA: TGTGCCAGCAGCCAAGGCGGTGGAGGAGGAAAACTGTTTTTT. Translated, it gives CASSQGGGGGKLFF.